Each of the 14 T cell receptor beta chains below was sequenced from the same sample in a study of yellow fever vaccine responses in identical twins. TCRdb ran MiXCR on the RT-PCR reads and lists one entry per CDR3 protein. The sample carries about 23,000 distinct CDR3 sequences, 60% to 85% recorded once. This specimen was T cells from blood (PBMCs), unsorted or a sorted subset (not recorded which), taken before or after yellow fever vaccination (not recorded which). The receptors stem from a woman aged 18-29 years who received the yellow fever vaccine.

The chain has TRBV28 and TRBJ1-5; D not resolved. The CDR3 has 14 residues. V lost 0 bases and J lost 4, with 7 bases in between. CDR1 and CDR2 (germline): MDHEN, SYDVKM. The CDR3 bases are TGTGCCAGCAGTTTATGGGCCGGGAATCAGCCCCAGCATTTT. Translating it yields CASSLWAGNQPQHF.

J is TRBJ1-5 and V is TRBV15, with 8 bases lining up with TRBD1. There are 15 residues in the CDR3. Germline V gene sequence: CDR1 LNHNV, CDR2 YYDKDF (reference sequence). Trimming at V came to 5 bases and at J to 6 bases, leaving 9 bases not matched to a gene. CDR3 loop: CATSVDRGVGQPQHF. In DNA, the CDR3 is TGTGCCACCAGCGTTGACAGGGGCGTAGGTCAGCCCCAGCATTTT.

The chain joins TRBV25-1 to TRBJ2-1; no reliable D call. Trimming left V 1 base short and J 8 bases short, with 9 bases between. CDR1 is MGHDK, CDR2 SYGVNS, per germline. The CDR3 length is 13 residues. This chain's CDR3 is CASSELGGDEQFF. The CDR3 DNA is TGTGCCAGCAGTGAATTGGGTGGGGATGAGCAGTTCTTC.

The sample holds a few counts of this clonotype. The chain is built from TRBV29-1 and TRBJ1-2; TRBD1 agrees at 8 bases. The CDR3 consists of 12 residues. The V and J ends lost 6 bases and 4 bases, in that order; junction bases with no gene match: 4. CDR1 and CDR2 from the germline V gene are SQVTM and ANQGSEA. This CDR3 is CSVDRVFYGYTF. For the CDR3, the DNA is TGCAGCGTGGACAGGGTCTTCTATGGCTACACCTTC.

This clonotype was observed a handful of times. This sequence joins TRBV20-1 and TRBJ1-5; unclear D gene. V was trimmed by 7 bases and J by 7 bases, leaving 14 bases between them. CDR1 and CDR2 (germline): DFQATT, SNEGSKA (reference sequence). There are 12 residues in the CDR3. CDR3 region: CSVSRAGQPQHF. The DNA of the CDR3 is TGCAGTGTCAGTCGGGCTGGACAGCCCCAGCATTTT.

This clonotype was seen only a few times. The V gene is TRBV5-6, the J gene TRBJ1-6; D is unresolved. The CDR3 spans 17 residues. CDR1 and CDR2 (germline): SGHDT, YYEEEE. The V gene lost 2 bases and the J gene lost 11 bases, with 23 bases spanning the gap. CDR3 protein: CASSFHGGSTLQTPLHF. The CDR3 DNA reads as TGTGCCAGCAGCTTCCACGGAGGCTCTACGCTTCAAACACCCCTCCACTTT.

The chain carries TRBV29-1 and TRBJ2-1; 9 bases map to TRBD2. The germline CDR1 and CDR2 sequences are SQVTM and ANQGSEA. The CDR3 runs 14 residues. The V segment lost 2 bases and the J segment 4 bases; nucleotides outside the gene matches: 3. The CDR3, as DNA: TGCAGCGTTGAAACTAGCGGGTTGTACAATGAGCAGTTCTTC. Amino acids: CSVETSGLYNEQFF.

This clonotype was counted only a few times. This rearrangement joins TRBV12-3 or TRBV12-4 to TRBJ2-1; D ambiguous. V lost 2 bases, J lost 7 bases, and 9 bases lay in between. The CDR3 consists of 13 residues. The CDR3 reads CASSLNRWNEQFF. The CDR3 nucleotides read TGTGCCAGCAGTTTAAATAGGTGGAATGAGCAGTTCTTC.

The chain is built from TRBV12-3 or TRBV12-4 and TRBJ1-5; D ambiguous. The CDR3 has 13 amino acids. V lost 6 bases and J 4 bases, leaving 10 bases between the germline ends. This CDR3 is CASRGMGNQPQHF. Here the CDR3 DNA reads TGTGCCAGCAGGGGGATGGGTAATCAGCCCCAGCATTTT.

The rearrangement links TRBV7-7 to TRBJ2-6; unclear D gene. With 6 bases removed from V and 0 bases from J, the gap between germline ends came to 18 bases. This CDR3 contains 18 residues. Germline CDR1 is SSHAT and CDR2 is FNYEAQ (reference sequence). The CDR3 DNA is TGTGCCAGCAGTCAAAGACCTGGCTCAACCTCTGGGGCCAACGTCCTGACTTTC. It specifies CASSQRPGSTSGANVLTF.

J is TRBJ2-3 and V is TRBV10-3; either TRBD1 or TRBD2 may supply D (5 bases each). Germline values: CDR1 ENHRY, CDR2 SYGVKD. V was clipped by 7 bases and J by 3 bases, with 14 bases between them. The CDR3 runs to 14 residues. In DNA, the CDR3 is TGTGCCATCAAACCGGGACGGCAAACAGATACGCAGTATTTT. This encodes CAIKPGRQTDTQYF.

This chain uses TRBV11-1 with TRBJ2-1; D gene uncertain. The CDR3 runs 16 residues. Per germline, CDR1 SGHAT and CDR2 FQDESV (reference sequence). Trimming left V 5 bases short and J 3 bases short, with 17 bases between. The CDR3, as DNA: TGTGCCAGCAGCAGTCCGGGCCTATCTGACTACAATGAGCAGTTCTTC. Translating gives CASSSPGLSDYNEQFF.

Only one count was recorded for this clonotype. The CDR3 region has the DNA TGTGCCAGTACCACGGGGCAGGTCACAGATACGCAGTATTTT. Residues: CASTTGQVTDTQYF. The V gene is TRBV19, the J gene TRBJ2-3; the D call may be TRBD1 or TRBD2 (5 bases each). CDR1 and CDR2 (germline): LNHDA, SQIVND (reference sequence). The CDR3 extends over 14 amino acids. V was pared by 7 bases and J by 2 bases, with 13 bases between.

The CDR3 loop is CASSEALLGGGYEQYF. The CDR3 nucleotides read TGTGCCAGCAGTGAAGCGCTTTTGGGGGGGGGCTACGAGCAGTACTTC. This chain joins TRBV6-1 and TRBJ2-7; 7 positions agree with TRBD2. Germline CDR1 and CDR2: MNHNS and SASEGT. V lost 0 bases and J lost 3; bases outside the gene matches: 8. The CDR3 runs to 16 residues.